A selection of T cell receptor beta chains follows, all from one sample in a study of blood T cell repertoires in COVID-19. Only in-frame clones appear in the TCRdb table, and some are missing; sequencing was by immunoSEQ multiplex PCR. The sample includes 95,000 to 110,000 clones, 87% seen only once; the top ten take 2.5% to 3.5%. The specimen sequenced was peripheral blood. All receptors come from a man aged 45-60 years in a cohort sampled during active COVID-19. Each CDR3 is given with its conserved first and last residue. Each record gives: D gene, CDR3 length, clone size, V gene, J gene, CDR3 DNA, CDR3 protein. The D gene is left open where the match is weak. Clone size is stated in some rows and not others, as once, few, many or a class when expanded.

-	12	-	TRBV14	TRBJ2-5	TGTGCCAGCAGCCAAGTCCTGGAGACCCAGTACTTC	CASSQVLETQYF
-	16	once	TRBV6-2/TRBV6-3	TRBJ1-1	TGTGCCAGCAGTTCCCCGCGGCGGGGCGTGAACACTGAAGCTTTCTTT	CASSSPRRGVNTEAFF
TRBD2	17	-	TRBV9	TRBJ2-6	TGTGCCAGCAGCACGGGGGGTGCGGTCTCTGGGGCCAACGTCCTGACTTTC	CASSTGGAVSGANVLTF
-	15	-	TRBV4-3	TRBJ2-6	TGCGCCAGCAGCCAAGTGAGCTCTGGGGCCAACGTCCTGACTTTC	CASSQVSSGANVLTF
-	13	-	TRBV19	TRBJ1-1	TGTGCCAGTAGTATGGGGAGGGGGGATGAAGCTTTCTTT	CASSMGRGDEAFF
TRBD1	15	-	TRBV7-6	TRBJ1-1	TGTGCCAGCAGCTCACCGGACAGGGGGGGCACTGAAGCTTTCTTT	CASSSPDRGGTEAFF
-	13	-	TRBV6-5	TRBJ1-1	TGTGCCAGCAGGTCTTCTCTGAACACTGAAGCTTTCTTT	CASRSSLNTEAFF
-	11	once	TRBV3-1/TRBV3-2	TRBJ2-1	TGTGCCAGCATCGGGGGAAATGAGCAGTTCTTC	CASIGGNEQFF
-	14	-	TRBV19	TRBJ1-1	TGTGCCAGTAGTATCCAGGGAACGAACACTGAAGCTTTCTTT	CASSIQGTNTEAFF
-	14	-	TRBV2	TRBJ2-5	TGTGCCAGCAGTGAATGGGGCAGCCAAGAGACCCAGTACTTC	CASSEWGSQETQYF
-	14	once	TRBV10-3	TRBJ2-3	TGTGCCATCAGTGAGACAGGAGGCACAGATACGCAGTATTTT	CAISETGGTDTQYF
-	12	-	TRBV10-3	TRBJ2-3	TGTGCCATCCGTCAGGCCCCACATACGCAGTATTTT	CAIRQAPHTQYF
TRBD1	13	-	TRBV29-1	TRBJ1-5	TGCAGCGTTGCGAGGGGGCCGAATCAGCCCCAGCATTTT	CSVARGPNQPQHF
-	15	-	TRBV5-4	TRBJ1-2	TGTGCCAGCAGCTTGGTAGGACAGTTGAACTATGGCTACACCTTC	CASSLVGQLNYGYTF
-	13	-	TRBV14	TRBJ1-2	TGTGCCAGGGAGAACAGGGCGACCTATGGCTACACCTTC	CARENRATYGYTF
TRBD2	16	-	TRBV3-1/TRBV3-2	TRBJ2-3	TGTGCCAGCAGCCAAGATCCGGGGGTAGCGGGGGGGCCGAAGTATTTT	CASSQDPGVAGGPKYF
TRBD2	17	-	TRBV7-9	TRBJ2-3	TGTGCCAGCAGCCAAGGGACTAGCGGGGGGCCGGCAGATACGCAGTATTTT	CASSQGTSGGPADTQYF
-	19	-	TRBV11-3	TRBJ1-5	TGTGCCAGCAGCTTAACTGGGCCGCGCCCCCTGGATAGCAATCAGCCCCAGCATTTT	CASSLTGPRPLDSNQPQHF
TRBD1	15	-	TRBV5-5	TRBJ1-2	TGTGCCAGCAGCTCCTCCTCCGGGACAGTCTATGGCTACACCTTC	CASSSSSGTVYGYTF
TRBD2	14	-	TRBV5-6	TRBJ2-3	TGTGCCAGCAGCCAGGGACTAGTAACAGATACGCAGTATTTT	CASSQGLVTDTQYF
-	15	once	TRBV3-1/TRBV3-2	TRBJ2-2	TGTGCCAGCAGCCAAGGTCACTCAGGGACCGGGGAGCTGTTTTTT	CASSQGHSGTGELFF
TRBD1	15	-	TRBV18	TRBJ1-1	TGTGCCAGCACAGAGGGGACAGGGGGCCTCACTGAAGCTTTCTTT	CASTEGTGGLTEAFF
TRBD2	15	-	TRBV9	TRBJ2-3	TGTGCCAGCAGCGTAGGGCTAGCGGGGCGAGATACGCAGTATTTT	CASSVGLAGRDTQYF
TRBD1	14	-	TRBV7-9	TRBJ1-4	TGTGCCAGCAGCCTTGGGACAGTTTCCGAAAAACTGTTTTTT	CASSLGTVSEKLFF
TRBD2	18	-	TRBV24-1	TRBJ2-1	TGTGCCACCAGCCCCCGGGGGGGAGGGACCCACCTCCCCCATGAGCAGTTCTTC	CATSPRGGGTHLPHEQFF
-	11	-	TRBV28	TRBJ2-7	TGTGCCAGCAGCTTTACCTACGAGCAGTACTTC	CASSFTYEQYF
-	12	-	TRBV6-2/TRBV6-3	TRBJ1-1	TGTGCCAGCAGCAGGACAGTCGTTGAAGCTTTCTTT	CASSRTVVEAFF
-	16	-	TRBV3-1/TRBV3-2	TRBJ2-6	TGTGCCAGCAGCCAAGATCGAGGCTCTGGGGCCAACGTCCTGACTTTC	CASSQDRGSGANVLTF
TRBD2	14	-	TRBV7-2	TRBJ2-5	TGTGCCAGCAGCTTCGGCGGGGGGGCGGAGACCCAGTACTTC	CASSFGGGAETQYF
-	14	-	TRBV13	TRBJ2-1	TGTGCCAGCAGCCCAATCGGAGAACGCAATGAGCAGTTCTTC	CASSPIGERNEQFF
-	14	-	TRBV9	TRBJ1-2	TGTGCCAGCAGCCAAACGACAACTAACTATGGCTACACCTTC	CASSQTTTNYGYTF
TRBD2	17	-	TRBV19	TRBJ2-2	TGTGCCAGTAGTACCCGAGGACTAGCGGCGAACACCGGGGAGCTGTTTTTT	CASSTRGLAANTGELFF
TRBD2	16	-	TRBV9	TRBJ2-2	TGTGCCAGCAGCGTAGGGGAGCGGGGGGGCACCGGGGAGCTGTTTTTT	CASSVGERGGTGELFF
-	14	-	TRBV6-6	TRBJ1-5	TGTGCCAGCAGTTACGGCCATAGCAATCAGCCCCAGCATTTT	CASSYGHSNQPQHF
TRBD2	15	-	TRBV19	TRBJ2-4	TGTGCCAGTAGTATCCCTGGGACTAGTTCGGGCATTCAGTACTTC	CASSIPGTSSGIQYF
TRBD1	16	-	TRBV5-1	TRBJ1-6	TGCGCCAGCAGCTCGGGCCGGACAGGGAAAAATTCACCCCTCCACTTT	CASSSGRTGKNSPLHF
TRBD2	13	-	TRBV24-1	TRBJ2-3	TGTGCCACCAGTCGGGGGGGCACGGATACGCAGTATTTT	CATSRGGTDTQYF
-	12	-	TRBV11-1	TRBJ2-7	TGTGCCAGCAGCCCCAGGCTCTACGAGCAGTACTTC	CASSPRLYEQYF
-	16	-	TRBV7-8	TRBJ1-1	TGTGCCAGCAGCTTAGCGCTGTCTATTTCGGGAACTGAAGCTTTCTTT	CASSLALSISGTEAFF
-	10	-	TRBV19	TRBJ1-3	TGTGCCAGTTCTTCGAACACCATATATTTT	CASSSNTIYF
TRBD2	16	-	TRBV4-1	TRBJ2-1	TGCGCCAGCAGCCAAGGCCGGGAGGGCCCTTACAATGAGCAGTTCTTC	CASSQGREGPYNEQFF
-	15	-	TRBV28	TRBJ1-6	TGTGCCAGCAGTTTACGTGGTCCCGGGGGTTCACCCCTCCACTTT	CASSLRGPGGSPLHF
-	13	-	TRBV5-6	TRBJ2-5	TGTGCCAGCAGCTTAGCAGGGTCAGAGACCCAGTACTTC	CASSLAGSETQYF
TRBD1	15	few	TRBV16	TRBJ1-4	TGTGCCAGCAGCCCACCGGGACAGATTAATGAAAAACTGTTTTTT	CASSPPGQINEKLFF
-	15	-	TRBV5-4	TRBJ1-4	TGTGCCAGCAGTAAAGACACGAGTTCTAATGAAAAACTGTTTTTT	CASSKDTSSNEKLFF
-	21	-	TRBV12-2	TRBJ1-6	TGTGCAAGTCGCTTACCTACAGCAAGGTTACCTAATGGCTCCTATAATTCACCCCTCCACTTT	CASRLPTARLPNGSYNSPLHF
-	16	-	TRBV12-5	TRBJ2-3	TGTGCTAGTGGTGGGCCCGTCCCAATTAGCACAGATACGCAGTATTTT	CASGGPVPISTDTQYF
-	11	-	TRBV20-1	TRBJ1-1	TGCAGTGCAGGGGGTTGGACTGAAGCTTTCTTT	CSAGGWTEAFF
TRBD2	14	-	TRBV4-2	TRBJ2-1	TGTGCCAGCAGCCGGGGACTAGCAAACAATGAGCAGTTCTTC	CASSRGLANNEQFF
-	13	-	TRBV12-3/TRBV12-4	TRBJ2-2	TGTGCCAGCAGGAAAGGGGGAACCGGGGAGCTGTTTTTT	CASRKGGTGELFF
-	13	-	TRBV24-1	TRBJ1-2	TGTGCCACCAGCGCAGGGATCCCCTATGGCTACACCTTC	CATSAGIPYGYTF
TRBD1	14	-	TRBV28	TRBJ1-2	TGTGCCAGCAGGAGACAGGGTATGGCCGGCGGCTACACCTTC	CASRRQGMAGGYTF
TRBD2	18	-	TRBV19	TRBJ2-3	TGTGCCAGTAGTATCGCCAGCGGGGGGGCATTATTAGCGGATACGCAGTATTTT	CASSIASGGALLADTQYF